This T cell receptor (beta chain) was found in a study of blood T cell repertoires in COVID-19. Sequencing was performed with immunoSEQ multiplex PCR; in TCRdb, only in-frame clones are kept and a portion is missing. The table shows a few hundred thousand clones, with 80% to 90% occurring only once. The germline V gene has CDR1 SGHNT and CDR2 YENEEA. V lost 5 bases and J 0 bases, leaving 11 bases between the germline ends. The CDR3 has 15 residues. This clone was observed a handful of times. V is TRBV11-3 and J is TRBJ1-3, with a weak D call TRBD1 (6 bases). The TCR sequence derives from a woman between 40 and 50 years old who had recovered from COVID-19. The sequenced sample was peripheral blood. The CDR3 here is CASSNDRSSGNTIYF. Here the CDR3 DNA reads TGTGCCAGCAGCAATGACAGGAGCTCTGGAAACACCATATATTTT.